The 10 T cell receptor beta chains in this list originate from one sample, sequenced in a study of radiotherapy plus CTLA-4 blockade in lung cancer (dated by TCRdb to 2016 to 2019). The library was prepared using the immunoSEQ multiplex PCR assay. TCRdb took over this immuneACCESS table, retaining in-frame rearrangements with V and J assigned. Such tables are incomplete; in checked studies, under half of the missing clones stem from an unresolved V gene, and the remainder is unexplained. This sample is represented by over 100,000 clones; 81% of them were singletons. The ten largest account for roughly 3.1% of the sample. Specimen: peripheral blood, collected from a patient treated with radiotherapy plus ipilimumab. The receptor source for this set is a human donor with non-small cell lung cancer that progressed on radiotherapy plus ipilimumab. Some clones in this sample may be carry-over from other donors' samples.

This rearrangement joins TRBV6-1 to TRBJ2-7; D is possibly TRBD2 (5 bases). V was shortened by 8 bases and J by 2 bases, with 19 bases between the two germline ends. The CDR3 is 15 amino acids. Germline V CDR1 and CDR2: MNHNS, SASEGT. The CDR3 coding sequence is TGTGCCAGCGCTTGGGGAGCAAACTCCCCCTACGAGCAGTACTTC. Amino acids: CASAWGANSPYEQYF.

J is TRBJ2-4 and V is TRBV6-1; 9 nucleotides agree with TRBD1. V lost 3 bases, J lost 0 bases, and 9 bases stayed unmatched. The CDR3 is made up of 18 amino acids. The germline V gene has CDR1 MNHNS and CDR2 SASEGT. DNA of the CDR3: TGTGCCAGCAGTGACCGAGGGACAGGGATTGGAGCCAAAAACATTCAGTACTTC. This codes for CASSDRGTGIGAKNIQYF.

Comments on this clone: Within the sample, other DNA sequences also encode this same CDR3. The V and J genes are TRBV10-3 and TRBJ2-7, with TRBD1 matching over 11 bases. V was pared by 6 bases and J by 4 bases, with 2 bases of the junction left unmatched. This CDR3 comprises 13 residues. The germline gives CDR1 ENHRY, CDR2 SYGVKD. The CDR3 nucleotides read TGTGCCATCAGCAGGGACAGGGGGTACGAGCAGTACTTC. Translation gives CAISRDRGYEQYF.

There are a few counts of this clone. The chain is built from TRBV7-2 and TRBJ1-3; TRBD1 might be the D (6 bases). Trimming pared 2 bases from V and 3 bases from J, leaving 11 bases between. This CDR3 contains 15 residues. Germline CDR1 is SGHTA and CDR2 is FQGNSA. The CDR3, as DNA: TGTGCCAGCAGCTTACGGGGGGGCAGTGGAAACACCATATATTTT. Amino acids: CASSLRGGSGNTIYF.

CDR3 sequence reads: CASSPGGTGELFF. The DNA for the CDR3 is TGTGCCAGCAGCCCCGGGGGGACCGGGGAGCTGTTTTTT. The chain uses TRBV7-2 and TRBJ2-2; 7 nucleotides line up with TRBD2. V was clipped by 5 bases and J by 5 bases; unmatched bases: 2. CDR1 is SGHTA and CDR2 is FQGNSA in the germline V gene. The CDR3 has 13 residues. The entire variable domain, with the rest obtained from reference TRBV7-2 and TRBJ2-2, is as follows: GAGVSQSPSNKVTEKGKDVELRCDPISGHTALYWYRQSLGQGLEFLIYFQGNSAPDKSGLPSDRFSAERTGGSVSTLTIQRTQQEDSAVYLCASSPGGTGELFFGEGSRLTVL.

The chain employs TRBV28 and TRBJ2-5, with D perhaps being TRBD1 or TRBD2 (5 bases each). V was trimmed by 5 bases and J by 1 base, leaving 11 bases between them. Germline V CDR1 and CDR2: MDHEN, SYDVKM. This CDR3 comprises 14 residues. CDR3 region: CASSDYRTQETQYF. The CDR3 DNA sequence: TGTGCCAGCAGTGACTACAGGACCCAAGAGACCCAGTACTTC.

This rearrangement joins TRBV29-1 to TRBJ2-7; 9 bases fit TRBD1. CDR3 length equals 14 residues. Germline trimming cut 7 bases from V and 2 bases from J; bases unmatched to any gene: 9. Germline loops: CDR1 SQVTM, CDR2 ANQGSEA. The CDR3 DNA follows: TGCAGCGCCAGGACAGGGGCTTACCCCTACGAGCAGTACTTC. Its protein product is CSARTGAYPYEQYF.

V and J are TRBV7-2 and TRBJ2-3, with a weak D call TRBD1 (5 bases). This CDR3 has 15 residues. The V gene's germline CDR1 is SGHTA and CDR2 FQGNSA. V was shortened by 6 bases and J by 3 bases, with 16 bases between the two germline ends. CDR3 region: CASRIARGWTDTQYF. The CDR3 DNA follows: TGTGCCAGCAGAATAGCTAGGGGTTGGACAGATACGCAGTATTTT.

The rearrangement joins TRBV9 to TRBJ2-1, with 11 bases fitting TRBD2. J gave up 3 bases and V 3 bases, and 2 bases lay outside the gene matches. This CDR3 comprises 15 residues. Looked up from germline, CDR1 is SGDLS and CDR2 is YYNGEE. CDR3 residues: CASSAGLADYNEQFF. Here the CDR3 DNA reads TGTGCCAGCAGCGCGGGACTAGCGGACTACAATGAGCAGTTCTTC.

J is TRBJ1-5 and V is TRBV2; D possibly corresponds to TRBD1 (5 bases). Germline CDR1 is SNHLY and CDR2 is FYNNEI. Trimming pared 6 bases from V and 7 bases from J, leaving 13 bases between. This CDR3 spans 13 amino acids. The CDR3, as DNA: TGTGCCAGCAGGCTCAGGGTTGGCCAGCCCCAGCATTTT. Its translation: CASRLRVGQPQHF.